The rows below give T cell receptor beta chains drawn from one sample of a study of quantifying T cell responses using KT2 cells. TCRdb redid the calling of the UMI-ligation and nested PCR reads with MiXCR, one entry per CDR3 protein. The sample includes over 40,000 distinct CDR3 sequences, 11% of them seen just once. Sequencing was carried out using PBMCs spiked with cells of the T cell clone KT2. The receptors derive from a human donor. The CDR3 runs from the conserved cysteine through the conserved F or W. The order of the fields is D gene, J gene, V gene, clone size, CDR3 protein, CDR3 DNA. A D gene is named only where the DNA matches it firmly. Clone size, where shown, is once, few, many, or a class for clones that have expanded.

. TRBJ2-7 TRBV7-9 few CASSPRDLYEQYF TGTGCCAGCAGCCCCCGGGACTTATACGAGCAGTACTTC
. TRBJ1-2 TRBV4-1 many CASSQPTGTANYGYTF TGCGCCAGCAGCCAACCGACAGGCACAGCAAACTATGGCTACACCTTC
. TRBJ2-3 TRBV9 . CASSVVSREDTQYF TGTGCCAGCAGCGTAGTTTCCCGGGAAGATACGCAGTATTTT
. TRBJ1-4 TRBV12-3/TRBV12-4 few CASSPGHDLEKLFF TGTGCCAGCAGTCCGGGACACGACCTTGAAAAACTGTTTTTT
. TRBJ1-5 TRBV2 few CASSEQRNQPQHF TGTGCCAGCAGTGAACAGAGAAATCAGCCCCAGCATTTT
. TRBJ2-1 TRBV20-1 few CSASSWVGSDNEQFF TGCAGTGCTAGTTCTTGGGTGGGGTCGGACAATGAGCAGTTCTTC
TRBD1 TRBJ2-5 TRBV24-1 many CATSDQTGALQETQYF TGTGCCACCAGTGACCAGACAGGGGCCCTCCAAGAGACCCAGTACTTC
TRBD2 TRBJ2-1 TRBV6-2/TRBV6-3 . CASSPAGRGGPGEQFF TGTGCCAGCAGCCCCGCTGGGCGGGGAGGGCCGGGAGAGCAGTTCTTC
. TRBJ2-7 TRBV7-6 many CASSTRLRRKHEQYF TGTGCCAGCAGCACACGTCTTCGTCGGAAACACGAGCAGTACTTC
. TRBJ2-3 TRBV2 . CAFSPRTEGTDTQYF TGTGCCTTTTCACCACGGACCGAGGGCACAGATACGCAGTATTTT
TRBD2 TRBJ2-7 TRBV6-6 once CASSSPETSAYEQYF TGTGCCAGCAGCTCCCCAGAGACTAGCGCCTACGAGCAGTACTTC
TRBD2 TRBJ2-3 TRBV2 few CASSFLAGGTDTQYF TGTGCCAGCAGTTTCCTAGCGGGGGGGACAGATACGCAGTATTTT
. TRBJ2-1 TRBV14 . CASSQDWAVYGDEQFF TGTGCCAGCAGCCAAGATTGGGCGGTATATGGGGATGAGCAGTTCTTC
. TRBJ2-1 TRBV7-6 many CASSLGVQPYNEQFF TGTGCCAGCAGCTTAGGAGTTCAGCCCTACAATGAGCAGTTCTTC
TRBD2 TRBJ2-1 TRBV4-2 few CASSRGTSGRGVNEQFF TGTGCCAGCAGCCGTGGGACTAGCGGGAGAGGTGTGAATGAGCAGTTCTTC
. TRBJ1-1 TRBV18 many CASSPELMGTEAFF TGTGCCAGCTCACCAGAACTTATGGGCACTGAAGCTTTCTTT
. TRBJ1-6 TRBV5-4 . CASRTYGASPLHF TGTGCCAGCAGAACATACGGAGCCTCACCCCTCCACTTT
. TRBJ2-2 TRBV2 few CASKRRLAINTGELFF TGTGCCAGCAAACGAAGGCTAGCCATTAACACCGGGGAGCTGTTTTTT
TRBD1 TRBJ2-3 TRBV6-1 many CASSETTGGTDTQYF TGTGCCAGCAGTGAGACGACAGGGGGAACAGATACGCAGTATTTT
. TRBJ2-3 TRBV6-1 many CASTSTSKDTQYF TGTGCCAGCACGAGCACTAGCAAGGATACGCAGTATTTT
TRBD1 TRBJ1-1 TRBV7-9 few CASSSWGQSPEAFF TGTGCCAGCAGCTCCTGGGGACAGTCCCCTGAAGCTTTCTTT
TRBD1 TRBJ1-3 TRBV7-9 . CASRAGTGYGNTIYF TGTGCCAGCAGGGCCGGGACAGGGTATGGAAACACCATATATTTT
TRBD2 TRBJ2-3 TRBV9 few CASSVETLAGGSDTQYF TGTGCCAGCAGCGTAGAAACCCTAGCGGGGGGTTCAGATACGCAGTATTTT
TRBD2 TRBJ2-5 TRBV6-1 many CASSSGPAGGETQYF TGTGCCAGCAGTTCCGGGCCGGCGGGGGGCGAGACCCAGTACTTC
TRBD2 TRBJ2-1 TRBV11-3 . CASSLDSGKTYNEQFF TGTGCCAGCAGCTTAGATAGCGGGAAGACCTACAATGAGCAGTTCTTC